Here is one T cell receptor (beta chain) with its context. This sample is part of a study of blood T cell repertoires in COVID-19. The wider study: Specimens from acute and convalescent COVID-19 originated in the United States, Italy and Spain. PBMCs, B-cell-depleted T cells, or T cells were the source of the cDNA or gDNA that made up the material.

V shed 6 bases and J shed 7 bases, with 22 bases lying between them. The CDR3 covers 17 residues. Germline assignment: CDR1 MNHEY and CDR2 SMNVEV (reference sequence). Per the study methods: Reference gene primers were amplified, and this amplification served to estimate nucleated cell counts. Repertoires were generated with immunoSEQ multiplex PCR, while TCRdb's copy carries only in-frame clones and drops some. That table furnishes V, J and clone size, whereas the DNA furnished D and trimming. The table lists tens of thousands of clones, more than 80% of them singletons, with over 2% in the top ten.

Sequenced input: peripheral blood. The gene calls are TRBV27 and TRBJ1-6; perhaps TRBD1 as D (5 bases). This receptor was obtained from a woman in her 70s with COVID-19, enrolled during active disease. The CDR3 region is CASSPPGGRDWNSPLHF. The DNA of the CDR3 is TGTGCCAGCAGCCCCCCGGGTGGCAGGGACTGGAATTCACCCCTCCACTTT.